The rows below give T cell receptor beta chains drawn from one sample of a study of T-cell memory formation after mild COVID-19. TCRdb itself ran the 5' RACE reads through MiXCR, one entry per CDR3 protein. The sample records fewer than 350,000 distinct CDR3 sequences, 8.2% being singletons. The sequenced material came from PBMCs or a T cell subset sorted from them (not recorded which). Source of these receptors: a man between 18 and 35 years old who had mild COVID-19 (a few samples of this study predate the infection). Cell type and time point are not known. CDR3s include the opening cysteine and the closing phenylalanine or tryptophan. D genes are given only for firm matches. Clone size is shown for a subset of rows, as once, few, many or a class of expanded clone.

D: .; V: TRBV5-1; J: TRBJ2-3; size: many; CDR3: CASSLGGLDTQYF; DNA: TGCGCCAGCAGCCTCGGGGGATTAGATACGCAGTATTTT
D: TRBD1; V: TRBV12-3/TRBV12-4; J: TRBJ1-2; size: .; CDR3: CASLPTGPYGYTF; DNA: TGTGCCAGCTTGCCGACAGGGCCCTATGGCTACACCTTC
D: .; V: TRBV4-1; J: TRBJ1-4; size: few; CDR3: CASSQVPGVTNEKLFF; DNA: TGCGCCAGCAGCCAAGTTCCGGGGGTCACTAATGAAAAACTGTTTTTT
D: .; V: TRBV7-2; J: TRBJ2-5; size: few; CDR3: CASSFLGGLARETQYF; DNA: TGTGCCAGCAGCTTCCTCGGAGGCCTTGCGAGGGAGACCCAGTACTTC
D: TRBD2; V: TRBV7-2; J: TRBJ2-7; size: few; CDR3: CASSLGPSGGAYEQYF; DNA: TGTGCCAGCAGCTTAGGGCCTAGCGGGGGGGCCTACGAGCAGTACTTC
D: .; V: TRBV7-2; J: TRBJ2-1; size: .; CDR3: CASTDGSSYNEQFF; DNA: TGTGCCAGCACGGACGGGAGCTCCTACAATGAGCAGTTCTTC
D: .; V: TRBV9; J: TRBJ2-5; size: many; CDR3: CASSVEGDAEEETQYF; DNA: TGTGCCAGCAGCGTAGAGGGGGACGCGGAGGAGGAGACCCAGTACTTC
D: TRBD2; V: TRBV12-3/TRBV12-4; J: TRBJ2-5; size: once; CDR3: CASSFGLDQETQYF; DNA: TGTGCCAGCAGTTTTGGACTAGACCAAGAGACCCAGTACTTC
D: TRBD1; V: TRBV6-5; J: TRBJ2-1; size: many; CDR3: CASSSRGRLEQFF; DNA: TGTGCCAGCAGTTCCAGGGGGCGGCTTGAGCAGTTCTTC
D: .; V: TRBV11-3; J: TRBJ1-1; size: .; CDR3: CASSLDPSARVNTEAFF; DNA: TGTGCCAGCAGCTTAGATCCCTCGGCCAGGGTCAACACTGAAGCTTTCTTT
D: .; V: TRBV3-1; J: TRBJ2-5; size: .; CDR3: CASSQDQERETQYF; DNA: TGTGCCAGCAGCCAAGATCAGGAGCGGGAGACCCAGTACTTC
D: TRBD2; V: TRBV20-1; J: TRBJ2-3; size: few; CDR3: CSASILALTDTQYF; DNA: TGCAGTGCTAGTATACTAGCGTTGACAGATACGCAGTATTTT
D: TRBD2; V: TRBV20-1; J: TRBJ2-3; size: .; CDR3: CSAGLAGGDTQYF; DNA: TGCAGTGCTGGACTAGCGGGTGGGGATACGCAGTATTTT